This T cell receptor beta chain emerged from a study of T cells in women clearing cervical HPV infection. The data were produced by immunoSEQ multiplex PCR, yet TCRdb's version contains in-frame clones alone and is incomplete. Recorded for this sample: fewer than 35,000 clones. As concerns this clone: The DNA ends 3 residues before the CDR3 does, and the rest of the CDR3 is filled in from the germline J gene.

The germline V gene encodes CDR1 SGHVS and CDR2 FQNEAQ. The CDR3 sequence is 17 residues long. With 1 base clipped from V and 5 bases from J, the junction kept 10 bases outside the gene matches. The sequence was obtained from a woman aged 18-70 years with a cervical HPV16 infection that either progressed to CIN3+ or cleared (not recorded which). The rearrangement links TRBV7-8 to TRBJ2-1; 8 bases map to TRBD2. Source material: blood buffy coat. The covered CDR3 bases are TGTGCCAGCAGCTTAGTCGGTGGGCCGGGAGGGGACAATGAG. It encodes CASSLVGGPGGDNE. In full, the CDR3 reads CASSLVGGPGGDNEQFF.